The 27 T cell receptor beta chains in this list originate from one sample, sequenced in a study of blood T cell repertoires in COVID-19. Assay: immunoSEQ multiplex PCR; the TCRdb copy retains only in-frame clones and omits some. The sample holds about 180,000 clones, roughly 83% seen once. The source material was peripheral blood. These receptors all stem from a human donor in a cohort sampled during active COVID-19.

The chain links TRBV5-4 to TRBJ1-5, with 8 bases that match TRBD1. Germline CDR1 is SGHNT and CDR2 is YYREEE (reference sequence). Trimming at V came to 2 bases and at J to 5 bases, leaving 3 bases not matched to a gene. This CDR3 has 14 residues. The CDR3 reads CASSLGQGDQPQHF. The CDR3 region has the DNA TGTGCCAGCAGCTTAGGACAGGGCGATCAGCCCCAGCATTTT.

J is TRBJ2-7 and V is TRBV7-3; D might be TRBD2 (7 bases). The CDR3 covers 14 residues. The germline gives CDR1 SGHTA, CDR2 FQGTGA. Trimming removed 3 bases at V and 6 bases at J, with 15 bases between. CDR3 in amino acids: CASSFPGEGREQYF. CDR3 in DNA: TGTGCCAGCAGCTTTCCAGGGGAGGGGCGCGAGCAGTACTTC.

The rearrangement links TRBV28 to TRBJ2-7; 9 bases line up with TRBD2. Germline CDR1 is MDHEN and CDR2 is SYDVKM. The CDR3 is 16 amino acids. V lost 5 bases to trimming and J lost 6 bases; unmatched junction nucleotides: 14. The CDR3 DNA reads TGTGCCAGCAGTACGGGTCGGGCTAGCGGGAAAGGCGAGCAGTACTTC. Translation: CASSTGRASGKGEQYF.

The gene calls are TRBV19 and TRBJ2-5; D possibly corresponds to TRBD2 (6 bases). The CDR3 is 13 residues long. Germline CDR1 reads LNHDA; CDR2 reads SQIVND (reference sequence). V gave up 10 bases and J gave up 3 bases, with 15 bases separating them. The CDR3 here is CATRRDFKETQYF. CDR3 nucleotides: TGTGCCACCCGGAGGGACTTTAAAGAGACCCAGTACTTC. The variable domain in full, completed from reference TRBV19 and TRBJ2-5, reads DGGITQSPKYLFRKEGQNVTLSCEQNLNHDAMYWYRQDPGQGLRLIYYSQIVNDFQKGDIAEGYSVSREKKESFPLTVTSAQKNPTAFYLCATRRDFKETQYFGPGTRLLVL.

This chain links TRBV29-1 with TRBJ2-5; 8 positions match TRBD2. Trimming removed 5 bases from V and 5 bases from J; junction bases left unmatched: 7. The CDR3 extends over 13 amino acids. The V gene's germline CDR1 is SQVTM and CDR2 ANQGSEA. The CDR3 DNA reads TGCAGCGTTAACGGGAGGGAGGGGGAGACCCAGTACTTC. As protein: CSVNGREGETQYF.

The J gene is TRBJ2-5, the V gene TRBV7-2, with a possible D match to TRBD1 (6 bases). CDR1 and CDR2 (germline): SGHTA, FQGNSA. This CDR3 is 15 amino acids long. Between the trimmed V and J ends, which lost 1 base and 5 bases, there was a span of 14 bases. Here the CDR3 reads CASSLGAGVVETQYF. The DNA for the CDR3 is TGTGCCAGCAGCTTAGGGGCAGGGGTGGTGGAGACCCAGTACTTC.

The chain is built from TRBV5-1 and TRBJ2-7; 11 nucleotides align to TRBD1. This CDR3 comprises 14 residues. V dropped 4 bases and J dropped 2; count of bases not matched to a gene: 2. CDR1 and CDR2 (germline): SGHRS, YFSETQ. The CDR3 DNA reads TGCGCCAGCAGCGGGGGACAGGGGGCCTACGAGCAGTACTTC. This sequence encodes CASSGGQGAYEQYF.

The chain is built from TRBV21-1 and TRBJ1-1; the D segment call TRBD1 is taken from the table without a DNA check. TRBV21-1 is reported as a pseudogene. CDR3 length equals 13 residues. The CDR3 is CASSKAQNTEAFF. The CDR3 DNA sequence: TGTGCCAGCAGCAAGGCTCAGAACACTGAAGCTTTCTTT.

The chain recombines TRBV19 with TRBJ1-2; the match to TRBD1 covers 7 bases. V dropped 6 bases and J dropped 8; count of bases not matched to a gene: 9. There are 13 residues in the CDR3. The germline V gene has CDR1 LNHDA and CDR2 SQIVND (reference sequence). The CDR3 protein is CASRKDRVMGYTF. The CDR3 DNA sequence: TGTGCCAGTAGGAAAGACAGGGTAATGGGCTACACCTTC.

As concerns this clone: Other nucleotide sequences in the sample specify the same CDR3. This chain uses TRBV6-2 or TRBV6-3 with TRBJ2-7, with D tentatively TRBD1 (6 bases). The V and J ends lost 6 bases and 2 bases respectively, with 11 bases between them. The CDR3 is made up of 13 amino acids. Germline V gene data show CDR1 as MNHEY and CDR2 as SVGEGT. The CDR3 reads CASSHGQTYEQYF. The CDR3 region has the DNA TGTGCCAGCAGCCACGGACAGACCTACGAGCAGTACTTC.

The genes are TRBV6-5 and TRBJ2-5; 8 nucleotides align to TRBD1. CDR3 size: 14 residues. The trim removed 7 bases at V and 5 bases at J, leaving 9 bases unmatched. Germline CDR1 reads MNHEY; CDR2 reads SVGAGI. The CDR3 DNA sequence: TGTGCCAGCACATCGGGACAGGCTGCGGAGACCCAGTACTTC. Its translation is CASTSGQAAETQYF.

This clone was observed once. The chain recombines TRBV11-2 with TRBJ2-5; possibly TRBD1 for D (6 bases). Trimming pared 6 bases from V and 3 bases from J, leaving 8 bases between. The CDR3 spans 12 residues. Germline CDR1 is SGHAT and CDR2 is FQNNGV. The CDR3 sequence: CASSPGEETQYF. CDR3 nucleotides: TGTGCCAGCAGTCCAGGGGAAGAGACCCAGTACTTC.

The gene calls are TRBV4-3 and TRBJ1-4; 8 nucleotides match TRBD1. The CDR3 totals 18 residues. The ends lost 0 bases at V and 3 bases at J; junction bases unmatched: 9. Germline lookup yields CDR1 LGHNA and CDR2 YSLEER. CDR3 region: CASSQDEAGGAPNEKLFF. The DNA for the CDR3 is TGCGCCAGCAGCCAAGATGAGGCAGGGGGCGCCCCTAATGAAAAACTGTTTTTT.

This sequence joins TRBV12-3 or TRBV12-4 and TRBJ1-2; tentatively, D is TRBD1 (5 bases). The CDR3 runs 12 residues. With 6 bases removed from V and 7 bases from J, the gap between germline ends came to 12 bases. CDR3 DNA sequence: TGTGCCAGCAGACCCGGGGGGACTGGCTACACCTTC. Amino acids: CASRPGGTGYTF.

Note on this clone: A junction end diverges from the germline sequence, so it may reflect a read error. V gene TRBV7-7 combines with J gene TRBJ2-5, with 12 bases identical to TRBD2. There are 19 residues in the CDR3. CDR1 SSHAT and CDR2 FNYEAQ come from the germline V gene (reference sequence). The CDR3 protein is CASSFAWTSGANRQETQYF. For the CDR3, the DNA is TGTGCTAGCAGCTTCGCTTGGACTAGCGGGGCAAATCGACAAGAGACCCAGTACTTC.

The chain couples TRBV7-9 to TRBJ1-4; possible D gene TRBD1, 6 bases. CDR1 SEHNR and CDR2 FQNEAQ come from the germline V gene (reference sequence). With 1 base removed from V and 4 bases from J, the gap between germline ends came to 16 bases. The CDR3 loop spans 17 amino acids. In DNA, the CDR3 is TGTGCCAGCAGCTTAGGGGAAACAGGGTCCGGTAATGAAAAACTGTTTTTT. This gives the protein CASSLGETGSGNEKLFF.

The gene calls are TRBV10-1 and TRBJ2-2, with a possible D match to TRBD2 (7 bases). This CDR3 is built from 15 residues. The V gene's germline CDR1 is WNHNN and CDR2 SYGVQD (reference sequence). V dropped 0 bases and J dropped 4 bases, with 9 bases sitting between them. This chain's CDR3 is CASSESRGGTGELFF. As DNA, the CDR3 is TGCGCCAGCAGTGAGTCGAGGGGGGGCACCGGGGAGCTGTTTTTT.

The rearrangement links TRBV4-2 to TRBJ1-5, with 8 bases matching TRBD1. The CDR3 is made up of 18 amino acids. The germline CDR1 and CDR2 sequences are LGHNA and YNFKEQ. V shed 0 bases, J shed 4 bases, and the junction held 11 bases outside the gene matches. The chain's CDR3 is CASSQEIGAGGMNQPQHF. Written as DNA, the CDR3 is TGTGCCAGCAGCCAAGAAATTGGGGCAGGGGGCATGAATCAGCCCCAGCATTTT.

V is TRBV6-5 and J is TRBJ1-1; 7 positions agree with TRBD1. Germline CDR1 is MNHEY and CDR2 is SVGAGI. The V gene end was trimmed by 6 bases and the J gene end by 6 bases; junction bases not matched to a gene: 10. This CDR3 region has 14 residues. For the CDR3, the DNA is TGTGCCAGCAGACCCAAGGGACAGATCTCTGAAGCTTTCTTT. Its protein product is CASRPKGQISEAFF.

Here the CDR3 DNA reads TGTGCCAGCCGCGGGGGTTATTCGACTGAAGCTTTCTTT. It codes for CASRGGYSTEAFF. The chain recombines TRBV28 with TRBJ1-1; D may be TRBD1 (5 bases). V dropped 8 bases and J dropped 5 bases, with 15 bases sitting between them. This CDR3 comprises 13 residues. The germline V gene has CDR1 MDHEN and CDR2 SYDVKM.

V and J are TRBV6-5 and TRBJ2-1; 9 bases are shared with TRBD2. The CDR3 covers 14 residues. CDR1 is MNHEY and CDR2 is SVGAGI in the germline V gene. With V trimmed by 7 bases and J by 6 bases, 7 bases remained unmatched. Here the CDR3 DNA reads TGTGCCAGCAAGAGTAGCGGGAGTCCCAATGAGCAGTTCTTC. Translated: CASKSSGSPNEQFF.

This clone was recorded a few times. CDR3 protein: CASSLYPTSGRHETQYF. CDR3 DNA: TGTGCCAGCAGCCTATACCCTACTAGCGGGAGGCACGAGACCCAGTACTTC. The V call is TRBV28, the J call TRBJ2-5; 12 nucleotides align to TRBD2. V was pared by 6 bases and J by 5 bases, with 13 bases of the junction left unmatched. The CDR3 sequence is 17 residues long. CDR1 MDHEN and CDR2 SYDVKM come from the germline V gene.

This chain links TRBV12-2 with TRBJ2-1; the table's D call of TRBD2 was not tested on the DNA. TRBV12-2 is a recognized pseudogene. The length of the CDR3 is 16 residues. CDR3 residues: CASRLADGQGGVEQFF. The CDR3 nucleotides are TGTGCAAGTCGCTTAGCGGATGGCCAGGGCGGGGTTGAGCAGTTCTTC.

CDR3 protein: CASSLLRGNTEAFF. DNA of the CDR3: TGCGCCAGCAGCTTGTTGCGGGGCAACACTGAAGCTTTCTTT. The V call is TRBV5-1, the J call TRBJ1-1; TRBD1 might be the D (5 bases). V lost 1 base to trimming and J lost 2 bases, with 9 bases between them. Germline V gene data show CDR1 as SGHRS and CDR2 as YFSETQ. This CDR3 region has 14 residues.

The rearrangement links TRBV4-3 to TRBJ1-3; D may be TRBD1 (5 bases). Germline V lookup: CDR1 LGHNA, CDR2 YSLEER. Deletions cut 0 bases from V and 0 bases from J, with 9 bases between. The CDR3 is 16 amino acids. This CDR3 is CASSQEYGASGNTIYF. CDR3 nucleotides: TGCGCCAGCAGCCAAGAGTATGGGGCCTCTGGAAACACCATATATTTT.

V is TRBV19 and J is TRBJ2-2, with D possibly matching TRBD2 (6 bases). This CDR3 region has 13 residues. CDR1 and CDR2 (germline): LNHDA, SQIVND (reference sequence). Trimming took 8 bases from V and 6 from J, leaving 13 bases between them. CDR3 sequence: CASPGRGAGELFF. The CDR3 region has the DNA TGTGCCAGTCCCGGGAGAGGGGCCGGGGAGCTGTTTTTT.

CDR3 residues: CASSERQGTYNSPLHF. In nucleotides, the CDR3 is TGTGCCAGCAGCGAGAGACAGGGAACCTATAATTCACCCCTCCACTTT. The V and J genes are TRBV7-8 and TRBJ1-6; 7 nucleotides match TRBD1. V gave up 5 bases and J gave up 2 bases; unmatched junction bases: 6. The CDR3 is made up of 16 amino acids. Germline V CDR1 and CDR2: SGHVS, FQNEAQ.